Listed below are T cell receptor beta chains from one sample, sequenced in a study of shared clonotypes between healthy human individuals. Produced via immunoSEQ multiplex PCR; TCRdb's table is partial and in-frame only. The table has approximately 720,000 clones, about 92% seen once; the top ten hold 20% to 25%. Sample: naive CD8+ T cells sorted from blood. The receptor source for this set is a man aged 25-45 years in good health. Both conserved end residues are part of each CDR3. A D gene is named only where the DNA matches it firmly. Size tells how often a clone was seen (once, few, many) or the class of an expanded clone, and some rows leave it out.

J gene: TRBJ2-3; clone size: NA; V gene: TRBV11-2; D gene: TRBD2; CDR3 protein: CASSLVTGIAGDTQYF; CDR3 DNA: TGTGCCAGCAGCTTAGTGACCGGGATAGCGGGAGATACGCAGTATTTT
J gene: TRBJ2-1; clone size: NA; V gene: TRBV9; D gene: NA; CDR3 protein: CASSVEGVLHNEQFF; CDR3 DNA: TGTGCCAGCAGCGTAGAGGGAGTGCTACACAATGAGCAGTTCTTC
J gene: TRBJ2-7; clone size: NA; V gene: TRBV27; D gene: TRBD2; CDR3 protein: CASSSYGTSLGEQYF; CDR3 DNA: TGTGCCAGCAGTTCCTACGGGACTAGCTTGGGCGAGCAGTACTTC
J gene: TRBJ2-5; clone size: NA; V gene: TRBV19; D gene: TRBD2; CDR3 protein: CASSMPRAGGGETQYF; CDR3 DNA: TGTGCCAGTAGTATGCCCCGGGCAGGCGGGGGAGAGACCCAGTACTTC
J gene: TRBJ2-7; clone size: NA; V gene: TRBV2; D gene: TRBD1; CDR3 protein: CASSQGQGNYEQYF; CDR3 DNA: TGTGCCAGCAGCCAGGGACAGGGGAACTACGAGCAGTACTTC
J gene: TRBJ2-7; clone size: NA; V gene: TRBV2; D gene: NA; CDR3 protein: CASRRVIRENEQYF; CDR3 DNA: TGTGCCAGCCGAAGGGTGATTCGAGAGAACGAGCAGTACTTC
J gene: TRBJ2-7; clone size: NA; V gene: TRBV6-6; D gene: TRBD2; CDR3 protein: CASSYISGSSEQYF; CDR3 DNA: TGTGCCAGCAGTTACATTAGCGGGAGCTCCGAGCAGTACTTC
J gene: TRBJ1-2; clone size: few; V gene: TRBV28; D gene: NA; CDR3 protein: CASSPGTRRGYTF; CDR3 DNA: TGTGCCAGCAGTCCCGGGACGAGGCGTGGCTACACCTTC
J gene: TRBJ2-7; clone size: NA; V gene: TRBV13; D gene: TRBD2; CDR3 protein: CASSLGGGPEREHRYF; CDR3 DNA: TGTGCCAGCAGCTTAGGTGGAGGCCCTGAGCGGGAGCACAGGTACTTC
J gene: TRBJ2-5; clone size: NA; V gene: TRBV7-9; D gene: NA; CDR3 protein: CASSLAGRQQETQYF; CDR3 DNA: TGTGCCAGCAGCTTAGCGGGGAGACAGCAAGAGACCCAGTACTTC
J gene: TRBJ1-2; clone size: NA; V gene: TRBV9; D gene: TRBD1; CDR3 protein: CASSVRDREKVGIYGYTF; CDR3 DNA: TGTGCCAGCAGCGTAAGGGACAGGGAAAAAGTCGGGATCTATGGCTACACCTTC
J gene: TRBJ1-1; clone size: NA; V gene: TRBV11-2; D gene: TRBD1; CDR3 protein: CASSFAGTAFREAFF; CDR3 DNA: TGTGCCAGCAGCTTCGCCGGGACAGCTTTTCGGGAAGCTTTCTTT
J gene: TRBJ2-7; clone size: NA; V gene: TRBV9; D gene: TRBD2; CDR3 protein: CASSVEGTSVYEQYF; CDR3 DNA: TGTGCCAGCAGCGTAGAAGGGACTAGCGTCTACGAGCAGTACTTC